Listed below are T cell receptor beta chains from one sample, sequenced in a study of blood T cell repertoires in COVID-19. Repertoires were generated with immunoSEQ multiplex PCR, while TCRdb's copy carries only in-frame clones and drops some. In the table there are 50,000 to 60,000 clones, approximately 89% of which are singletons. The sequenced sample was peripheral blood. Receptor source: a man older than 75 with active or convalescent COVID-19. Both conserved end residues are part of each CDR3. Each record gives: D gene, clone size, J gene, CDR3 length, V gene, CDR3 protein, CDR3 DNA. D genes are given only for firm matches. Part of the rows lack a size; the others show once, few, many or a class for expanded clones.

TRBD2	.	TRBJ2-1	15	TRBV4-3	CASSRLAGVYNEQFF	TGCGCCAGCAGCCGACTAGCGGGGGTTTACAATGAGCAGTTCTTC
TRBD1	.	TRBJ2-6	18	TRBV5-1	CASSLEGTGGAGANVLTF	TGCGCCAGCAGCTTGGAAGGGACAGGGGGCGCTGGGGCCAACGTCCTGACTTTC
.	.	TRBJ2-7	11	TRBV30	CACSGLYEQYF	TGTGCCTGCTCAGGCCTCTACGAGCAGTACTTC
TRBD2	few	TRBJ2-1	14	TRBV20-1	CSASRLAGYNEQFF	TGCAGTGCTAGTAGGTTAGCGGGGTACAATGAGCAGTTCTTC
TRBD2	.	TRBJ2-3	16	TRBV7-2	CASSLGLAGTTDTQYF	TGTGCCAGCAGCTTAGGACTAGCGGGGACCACAGATACGCAGTATTTT
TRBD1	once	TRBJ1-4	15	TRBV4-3	CASSRQRDRDEKLFF	TGCGCCAGCAGCCGACAACGGGACAGGGATGAAAAACTGTTTTTT
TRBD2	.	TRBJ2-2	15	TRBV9	CASRETSGVTGELFF	TGTGCCAGCAGGGAGACTAGCGGGGTCACCGGGGAGCTGTTTTTT
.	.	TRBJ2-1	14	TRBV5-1	CASSLGGAYNEQFF	TGCGCCAGCAGCTTAGGGGGGGCCTACAATGAGCAGTTCTTC
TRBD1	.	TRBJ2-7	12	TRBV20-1	CSASPGTDEQYF	TGCAGTGCTAGTCCCGGGACAGACGAGCAGTACTTC
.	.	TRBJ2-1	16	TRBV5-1	CASSLPGTATYNEQFF	TGCGCCAGCAGCCTTCCCGGGACTGCTACGTACAATGAGCAGTTCTTC
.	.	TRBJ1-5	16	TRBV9	CASSVDAGPLNQPQHF	TGTGCCAGCAGCGTAGACGCGGGGCCTCTAAATCAGCCCCAGCATTTT
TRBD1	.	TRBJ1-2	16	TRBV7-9	CASSSGQERPSGGYTF	TGTGCCAGCAGCTCGGGACAGGAGCGTCCATCCGGTGGCTACACCTTC
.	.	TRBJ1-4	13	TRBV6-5	CASSSAGDEKLFF	TGTGCCAGCAGTAGTGCCGGGGATGAAAAACTGTTTTTT
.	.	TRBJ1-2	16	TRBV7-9	CASSLEFEGQIYGYTF	TGTGCCAGCAGCTTAGAGTTCGAAGGACAGATATATGGCTACACCTTC
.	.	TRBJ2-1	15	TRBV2	CASSPSGQGYNEQFF	TGTGCCAGCAGTCCGTCAGGGCAGGGGTACAATGAGCAGTTCTTC
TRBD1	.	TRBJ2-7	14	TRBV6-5	CASRPSGTGGEQYF	TGTGCCAGCAGACCGTCCGGGACAGGGGGCGAGCAGTACTTC
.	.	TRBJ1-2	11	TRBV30	CAVGWLDGYTF	TGTGCCGTCGGTTGGTTGGATGGCTACACCTTC
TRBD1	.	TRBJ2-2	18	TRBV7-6	CASSLPPPTGGNTGELFF	TGTGCCAGCAGCTTACCTCCACCGACAGGGGGCAACACCGGGGAGCTGTTTTTT
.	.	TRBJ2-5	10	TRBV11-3	CASTSETQYF	TGTGCCAGCACCTCAGAGACCCAGTACTTC
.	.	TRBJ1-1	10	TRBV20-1	CSADRIKAFF	TGCAGTGCTGACAGGATTAAAGCTTTCTTT
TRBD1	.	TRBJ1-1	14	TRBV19	CASTPGQVNTEAFF	TGTGCCAGTACGCCGGGACAGGTCAACACTGAAGCTTTCTTT
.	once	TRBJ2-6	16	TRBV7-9	CASSLVSGSGANVLTF	TGTGCCAGCAGCTTAGTATCGGGGTCTGGGGCCAACGTCCTGACTTTC
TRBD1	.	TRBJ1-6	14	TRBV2	CASSDGDRNSPLHF	TGTGCCAGCAGTGATGGGGACAGGAATTCACCCCTCCACTTT